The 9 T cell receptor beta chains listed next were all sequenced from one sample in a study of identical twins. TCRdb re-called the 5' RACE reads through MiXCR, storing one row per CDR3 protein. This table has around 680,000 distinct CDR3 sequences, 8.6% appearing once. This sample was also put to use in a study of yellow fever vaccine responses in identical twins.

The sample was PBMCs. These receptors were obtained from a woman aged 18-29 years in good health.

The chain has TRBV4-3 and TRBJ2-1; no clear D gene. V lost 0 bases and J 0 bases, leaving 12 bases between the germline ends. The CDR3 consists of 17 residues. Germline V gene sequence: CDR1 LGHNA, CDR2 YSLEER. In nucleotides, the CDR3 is TGCGCCAGCAGCCAAGATATCGGCAGCAGCTCCTACAATGAGCAGTTCTTC. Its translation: CASSQDIGSSSYNEQFF.

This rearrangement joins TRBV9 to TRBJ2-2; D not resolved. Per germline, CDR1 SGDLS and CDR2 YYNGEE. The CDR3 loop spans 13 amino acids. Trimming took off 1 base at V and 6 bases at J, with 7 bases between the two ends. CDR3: CASSVYSAGELFF. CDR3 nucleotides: TGTGCCAGCAGCGTATATTCCGCCGGGGAGCTGTTTTTT.

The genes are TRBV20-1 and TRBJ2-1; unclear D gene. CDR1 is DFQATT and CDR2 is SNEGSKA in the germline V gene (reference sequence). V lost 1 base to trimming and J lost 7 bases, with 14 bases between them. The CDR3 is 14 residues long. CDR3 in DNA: TGCAGTGCTAGAGCCGCCGGTCGCGAGAATGAGCAGTTCTTC. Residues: CSARAAGRENEQFF.

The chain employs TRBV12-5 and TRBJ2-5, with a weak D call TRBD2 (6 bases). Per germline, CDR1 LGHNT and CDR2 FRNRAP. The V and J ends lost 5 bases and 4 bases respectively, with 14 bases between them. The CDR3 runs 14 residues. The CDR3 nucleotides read TGTGCTAGTGGTCCTTGGGGGGAAGGAGAGACCCAGTACTTC. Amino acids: CASGPWGEGETQYF.

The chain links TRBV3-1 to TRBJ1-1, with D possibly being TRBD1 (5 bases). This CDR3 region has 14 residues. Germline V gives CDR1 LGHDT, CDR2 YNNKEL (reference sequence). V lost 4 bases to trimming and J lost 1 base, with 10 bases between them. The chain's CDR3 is CASSPSGPNTEAFF. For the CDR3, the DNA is TGTGCCAGCAGCCCTTCGGGACCGAACACTGAAGCTTTCTTT. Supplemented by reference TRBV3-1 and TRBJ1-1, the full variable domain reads DTAVSQTPKYLVTQMGNDKSIKCEQNLGHDTMYWYKQDSKKFLKIMFSYNNKELIINETVPNRFSPKSPDKAHLNLHINSLELGDSAVYFCASSPSGPNTEAFFGQGTRLTVV.

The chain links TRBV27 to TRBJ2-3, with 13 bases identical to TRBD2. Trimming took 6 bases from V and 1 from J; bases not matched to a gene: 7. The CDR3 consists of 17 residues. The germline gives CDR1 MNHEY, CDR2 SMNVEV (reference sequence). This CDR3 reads CASRGLAGEEGTDTQYF. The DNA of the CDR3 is TGTGCCAGCAGAGGACTAGCGGGAGAAGAGGGCACAGATACGCAGTATTTT.

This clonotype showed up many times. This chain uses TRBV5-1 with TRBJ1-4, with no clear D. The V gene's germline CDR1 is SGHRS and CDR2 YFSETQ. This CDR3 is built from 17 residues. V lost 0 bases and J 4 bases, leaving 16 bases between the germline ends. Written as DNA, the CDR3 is TGCGCCAGCAGCTTGGAGGGAACGGAAGCTTATAATGAAAAACTGTTTTTT. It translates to CASSLEGTEAYNEKLFF.

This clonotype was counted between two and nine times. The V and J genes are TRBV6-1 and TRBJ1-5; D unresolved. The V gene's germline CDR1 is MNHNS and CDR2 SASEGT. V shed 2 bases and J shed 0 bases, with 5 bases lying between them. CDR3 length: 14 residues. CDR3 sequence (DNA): TGTGCCAGCAGTGAATCTCTTAGCAATCAGCCCCAGCATTTT. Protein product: CASSESLSNQPQHF.

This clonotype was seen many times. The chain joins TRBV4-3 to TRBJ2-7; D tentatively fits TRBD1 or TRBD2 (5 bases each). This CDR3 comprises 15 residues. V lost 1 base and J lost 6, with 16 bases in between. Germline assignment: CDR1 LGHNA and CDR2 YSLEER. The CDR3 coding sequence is TGCGCCAGCAGCCAAGTAAGGCTAGCTGGGGCCGAGCAGTACTTC. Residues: CASSQVRLAGAEQYF.